Below are 17 T cell receptor beta chains sequenced from a single sample in a study of T cell responses to AZD1222 COVID-19 vaccine. Only in-frame clones appear in the TCRdb table, and some are missing; sequencing was by immunoSEQ multiplex PCR. The sample includes more than 70,000 clones, about 85% seen only once; the top ten take more than 1.3%. This material consisted of peripheral blood, taken on day 0 of AZD1222 vaccination. Receptors originate from an adult in good health.

The chain employs TRBV4-2 and TRBJ2-7; 13 bases fit TRBD2. J gave up 6 bases and V 2 bases, and 4 bases lay outside the gene matches. The CDR3 extends over 15 amino acids. Germline CDR1 reads LGHNA; CDR2 reads YNFKEQ. CDR3 protein: CASSQPGLAGSEQYF. CDR3 DNA: TGTGCCAGCAGCCAACCGGGACTAGCGGGATCCGAGCAGTACTTC.

The chain links TRBV9 to TRBJ2-2; 8 bases align to TRBD2. The length of the CDR3 is 17 residues. V gave up 3 bases and J gave up 0 bases; unmatched junction bases: 7. CDR1 and CDR2 from the germline V gene are SGDLS and YYNGEE. The CDR3 here is CASSGGGPGSNTGELFF. In nucleotides, the CDR3 is TGTGCCAGCAGCGGCGGGGGGCCCGGCTCGAACACCGGGGAGCTGTTTTTT.

The genes are TRBV30 and TRBJ1-5, with D perhaps matching TRBD1 (5 bases). Trimming left V 4 bases short and J 2 bases short, with 9 bases between. The CDR3 spans 13 residues. Per the germline V gene, CDR1 is GTSNPN and CDR2 is SVGIG (reference sequence). CDR3 DNA sequence: TGTGCCTGGACAGGGAGTGGCAATCAGCCCCAGCATTTT. Its translation: CAWTGSGNQPQHF.

This chain uses TRBV6-1 with TRBJ2-5; D not certain. This CDR3 contains 17 residues. The germline V gene encodes CDR1 MNHNS and CDR2 SASEGT. Trimming took 0 bases from V and 10 from J, leaving 24 bases between them. Here the CDR3 reads CASSEAASVGIRYGQYF. CDR3 nucleotides: TGTGCCAGCAGTGAAGCGGCTTCCGTAGGGATTCGTTACGGCCAGTACTTC.

V is TRBV4-2 and J is TRBJ2-1; 9 bases are a match to TRBD2. From germline, CDR1 is LGHNA and CDR2 YNFKEQ. The CDR3 extends over 17 amino acids. V was pared by 1 base and J by 7 bases, with 11 bases of the junction left unmatched. As DNA, the CDR3 is TGTGCCAGCAGCCAAGCGGGGAGTCTTAGCGGGAGTAATGAGCAGTTCTTC. It yields the protein CASSQAGSLSGSNEQFF.

CDR3 in DNA: TGTGCCAGCAGTGGTCGCGGTCAGGGGACTGAAGCTTTCTTT. Amino acids: CASSGRGQGTEAFF. This rearrangement joins TRBV2 to TRBJ1-1; a weak D match, TRBD1 (6 bases). This CDR3 spans 14 amino acids. With 4 bases removed from V and 5 bases from J, the gap between germline ends came to 14 bases. Germline assignment: CDR1 SNHLY and CDR2 FYNNEI.

The genes are TRBV6-4 and TRBJ1-1; D may be TRBD1 (6 bases). V shed 5 bases and J shed 3 bases, with 10 bases lying between them. CDR3 size: 13 residues. The germline V gene encodes CDR1 MRHNA and CDR2 SNTAGT. CDR3 amino acids: CASSRTEDTEAFF. In DNA, the CDR3 is TGTGCCAGCAGTCGGACAGAGGACACTGAAGCTTTCTTT.

The CDR3 is CASSSGTGGQGTEAFF. CDR3 nucleotides: TGTGCCAGCAGTTCGGGGACAGGGGGACAGGGCACTGAAGCTTTCTTT. This chain links TRBV27 with TRBJ1-1; the match to TRBD1 covers 11 bases. V gave up 4 bases and J gave up 4 bases; unmatched junction bases: 8. This CDR3 has 16 residues. Germline values: CDR1 MNHEY, CDR2 SMNVEV (reference sequence).

The chain joins TRBV6-5 to TRBJ1-3; no firm D call. V was clipped by 4 bases and J by 0 bases, with 7 bases between them. The CDR3 totals 14 residues. Germline CDR1 reads MNHEY; CDR2 reads SVGAGI. This chain's CDR3 is CASSSVVSGNTIYF. CDR3 bases: TGTGCCAGCAGTTCTGTCGTCTCTGGAAACACCATATATTTT.

The chain joins TRBV30 to TRBJ1-4; D possibly corresponds to TRBD1 (6 bases). The CDR3 has 13 residues. V lost 4 bases, J lost 2 bases, and 8 bases lay in between. Per the germline V gene, CDR1 is GTSNPN and CDR2 is SVGIG (reference sequence). The CDR3, as DNA: TGTGCCTGGAATGGACAGACTAATGAAAAACTGTTTTTT. The encoded protein is CAWNGQTNEKLFF. Full variable domain (rest looked up from reference TRBV30 and TRBJ1-4): SQTIHQWPATLVQPVGSPLSLECTVEGTSNPNLYWYRQAAGRGLQLLFYSVGIGQISSEVPQNLSASRPQDRQFILSSKKLLLSDSGFYLCAWNGQTNEKLFFGSGTQLSVL.

This chain connects TRBV29-1 to TRBJ2-7, with D unresolved. CDR1 is SQVTM, CDR2 ANQGSEA, per germline. The CDR3 runs to 14 residues. The V end was cut by 4 bases, the J end by 1 base, with 14 bases between. CDR3 nucleotide sequence: TGCAGCGTTGCTCCTAGAACCGAATCCTACGAGCAGTACTTC. Its protein product is CSVAPRTESYEQYF.

This clone was observed a few times. The V call is TRBV30, the J call TRBJ1-2, with TRBD1 matching over 7 bases. From germline, CDR1 is GTSNPN and CDR2 SVGIG (reference sequence). The ends lost 0 bases at V and 6 bases at J; junction bases unmatched: 7. The CDR3 runs 14 residues. CDR3 DNA: TGTGCCTGGAGTGTTCTCAGGGGGGCGGATGGCTACACCTTC. This codes for CAWSVLRGADGYTF. The variable domain in full, with the rest retrieved from reference TRBV30 and TRBJ1-2, is SQTIHQWPATLVQPVGSPLSLECTVEGTSNPNLYWYRQAAGRGLQLLFYSVGIGQISSEVPQNLSASRPQDRQFILSSKKLLLSDSGFYLCAWSVLRGADGYTFGSGTRLTVV.

The chain has TRBV30 and TRBJ1-6; TRBD1 might be the D (5 bases). Germline lookup yields CDR1 GTSNPN and CDR2 SVGIG (reference sequence). The CDR3 is made up of 13 amino acids. V was shortened by 2 bases and J by 9 bases, with 11 bases between the two germline ends. The CDR3 nucleotides read TGTGCCTGGAGTAGTCAGGGAGGTTCACCCCTCCACTTT. It yields the protein CAWSSQGGSPLHF.

This chain joins TRBV6-5 and TRBJ1-5, with a possible D match to TRBD1 (5 bases). The CDR3 spans 15 residues. Trimming cost V 6 bases and J 0 bases, with 12 bases left between them. CDR1 is MNHEY and CDR2 is SVGAGI in the germline V gene. This CDR3 reads CASRSGPNSNQPQHF. The CDR3 bases are TGTGCCAGCAGATCAGGGCCGAATAGCAATCAGCCCCAGCATTTT.

V usage is TRBV5-1 and J usage is TRBJ1-5; D uncertain. The CDR3 is 13 residues long. V shed 4 bases and J shed 2 bases, with 7 bases lying between them. The germline V gene encodes CDR1 SGHRS and CDR2 YFSETQ. CDR3 region: CASSRDGNQPQHF. Written as DNA, the CDR3 is TGCGCCAGCAGCCGGGATGGCAATCAGCCCCAGCATTTT.

V is TRBV21-1 and J is TRBJ2-7; the table calls TRBD2, which could not be checked here. TRBV21-1 is labeled a pseudogene. The length of the CDR3 is 17 residues. The CDR3 nucleotides are TGTGCCAGCAGCAATCCCCTAGTTCGCGTATGCTCCTACGAGCAGTACTTC. It specifies CASSNPLVRVCSYEQYF.

The chain recombines TRBV30 with TRBJ2-7, with 9 bases identical to TRBD2. Unmatched junction bases numbered 11, after V lost 0 bases and J lost 5 bases. Germline assignment: CDR1 GTSNPN and CDR2 SVGIG (reference sequence). CDR3 length: 16 residues. In DNA, the CDR3 is TGTGCCTGGAGTGTACTGTTTAGCGGGAGAGTGAACGAGCAGTACTTC. Amino acid sequence: CAWSVLFSGRVNEQYF.